This T cell receptor (beta chain) derives from a study of shared clonotypes between healthy human individuals. Donors, without exception, were Caucasian adults residing in Nashville, Tennessee. Sequencing was performed with immunoSEQ multiplex PCR; in TCRdb, only in-frame clones are kept and a portion is missing. The repertoire holds 2 million to 3 million clones, approximately 94% seen once, with 0.13% to 0.15% in the top ten. V lost 1 base and J 3 bases, leaving 4 bases between the germline ends. Germline-derived CDR1 and CDR2 are LNHDA and SQIVND (reference sequence). The CDR3 loop spans 13 amino acids.

Sequencing used naive CD4+ T cells sorted from blood. Regarding subset: CD45RA+ positively selected. This receptor was obtained from a man between 18 and 35 years old in good health. V usage is TRBV19 and J usage is TRBJ1-5; D uncertain. The CDR3 spells CASSIVDNQPQHF. CDR3 DNA sequence: TGTGCCAGTAGTATAGTCGACAATCAGCCCCAGCATTTT.